This entry concerns a single T cell receptor (beta chain). Its antigen remains unidentified. This specimen comes from a study of CD8+CD57+ T cells in acquired aplastic anemia. Overall study: Sorting CD4+ and CD8+ cells gave DNA averaging about 2.9 ug.

V was pared by 2 bases and J by 4 bases, with 14 bases between. The CDR3 covers 15 residues. Germline CDR1 is MNHEY and CDR2 is SMNVEV (reference sequence). Study observations and caveats: Sharing between patients and controls was observed for roughly 29 CD8+ CDR3 sequences.

The study profiled TCR beta VDJ and CDR3 using genomic DNA as template. One entry per CDR3 protein, called by TCRdb with MiXCR from the reads. Here the sample spans about 200,000 distinct CDR3 sequences, 65% being singletons. Patients sequenced had flow cytometry evidence of CD8+CD57+ cell expansion. The cohort consisted entirely of patients having severe acquired aplastic anemia. The rearrangement joins TRBV27 to TRBJ1-2; possibly TRBD1 for D (5 bases). The sample consisted of sorted CD4+, CD8+, or CD8+CD57+ T cells (not recorded which) from PBMCs. This sequence originates from a human donor with aplastic anemia. CDR3 in DNA: TGTGCCAGCAGTTTAAAGCCGGGACTGGGCTATGGCTACACCTTC. Translating it yields CASSLKPGLGYGYTF.